The clone carrying this T cell receptor beta chain was found many times. Its matching antigen is unknown. Until they underwent thyroid surgery, no patient had received any treatment. Trimming left V 5 bases short and J 3 bases short, with 11 bases between. CDR1 is MNHEY and CDR2 is SMNVEV in the germline V gene (reference sequence). This CDR3 has 13 amino acids. The data derive from a study of metastatic and nonmetastatic thyroid tumors. Across the study: Peripheral blood and tumor or nodule samples from malignant and benign thyroid patients were compared.

General study points: TCR beta diversity was reportedly significantly higher in malignant thyroid tumors than benign nodules, in blood and tumor.

Per the original data handling: Researchers built a distant-metastasis classifier for papillary thyroid cancer that drew on CDR3 differences across clinicopathological groups. TCRdb re-processed the PCR reads through MiXCR. TCRdb assigned the V and J calls; the authors' analysis was not used. The table includes around 70,000 clones, around 19% detected once. The source is a female donor with papillary thyroid cancer or a benign thyroid nodule (not recorded which). Some clones in this sample may be carry-over from other donors' samples. The chain links TRBV27 to TRBJ2-7; D could derive from TRBD1 or TRBD2 (5 bases each). Sequencing was done on a sample of blood. CDR3 DNA sequence: TGTGCCAGCAGTCCAGGGACGGGCTACGAGCAGTACTTC. Translation gives CASSPGTGYEQYF.